The TCR beta chain under discussion was sequenced for a study of T cell changes during pregnancy in multiple sclerosis. This clone has just one count. Repertoires were generated with immunoSEQ multiplex PCR, while TCRdb's copy carries only in-frame clones and drops some. The sample shows about 80,000 clones, 90% to 95% of them seen only once. Here the sequenced sample was peripheral blood, taken before pregnancy. The source is a female donor with multiple sclerosis, enrolled in a pregnancy study.

CDR3 DNA: TGTGCCAGCAGCCAGGAGCGGTGGAGTGGAAACACCATATATTTT. It is translated as CASSQERWSGNTIYF. V is TRBV16 and J is TRBJ1-3; D is unclear. The CDR3 runs to 15 residues. Between the trimmed V and J ends, which lost 3 bases and 3 bases, there was a span of 12 bases. Germline V CDR1 and CDR2: KGHSY, FQNENV.